This TCR beta chain appears in the sequencing data of a study of graft-versus-host responses after intestinal transplantation. The repertoire was sequenced with immunoSEQ multiplex PCR; TCRdb's copy has only in-frame clones and lacks some. This sample has around 17,000 clones, with over 70% found just once. V was shortened by 7 bases and J by 4 bases, with 28 bases between the two germline ends. Germline V gene sequence: CDR1 ENHRY, CDR2 SYGVKD. The length of the CDR3 is 18 residues. Study results and limitations: Circulating GvH clones peaking coincided with falling HvG clones soon after transplant.

This clone was counted a few times. Its antigen is unknown. The chain carries TRBV10-3 and TRBJ1-2; D uncertain. The input for sequencing was PBMCs, taken roughly 15 weeks after intestinal transplant. This TCR came from a human patient who received an intestinal transplant, so some T cells may come from the graft donor. The CDR3 reads CAIKAADTTPLFAYGYTF. CDR3 DNA sequence: TGTGCCATCAAGGCTGCAGACACAACACCCCTATTTGCCTATGGCTACACCTTC.